Presented here are 9 T cell receptor beta chains from one specimen sequenced in a study of CD8 T cells in ankylosing spondylitis. Study-level results: The study identified a TCR beta motif of under 10 highly homologous variants that appeared characteristic of ankylosing spondylitis blood.

No antigen has been identified for these receptors. TCRdb re-called the 5' RACE reads with MiXCR, one entry per CDR3 protein. The data hold fewer than 550,000 distinct CDR3 sequences, with less than 6% observed a single time. Sequenced material: blood, either unsorted or a sorted T cell fraction (not recorded which). These receptors were taken from a male donor with ankylosing spondylitis.

This clonotype was picked up many times. This sequence joins TRBV2 and TRBJ1-6; no clear D gene. The CDR3 runs 12 residues. Between the trimmed V and J ends, which lost 8 bases and 8 bases, there was a span of 10 bases. Germline CDR1 is SNHLY and CDR2 is FYNNEI. The CDR3 is CASGVGDSPLHF. The CDR3, as DNA: TGTGCCAGCGGGGTTGGGGATTCACCCCTCCACTTT. Full variable domain (rest looked up from reference TRBV2 and TRBJ1-6): EPEVTQTPSHQVTQMGQEVILRCVPISNHLYFYWYRQILGQKVEFLVSFYNNEISEKSEIFDDQFSVERPDGSNFTLKIRSTKLEDSAMYFCASGVGDSPLHFGNGTRLTVT.

This clonotype was found many times. The rearrangement uses TRBV27 and TRBJ2-7, with D possibly TRBD2 on 5 matching bases. This CDR3 has 14 amino acids. Per germline, CDR1 MNHEY and CDR2 SMNVEV (reference sequence). Trimming shortened V by 5 bases and J by 3 bases, and 14 bases separated the two germline ends. Here the CDR3 reads CASSLRAPGYEQYF. DNA for the CDR3: TGTGCCAGCAGTCTGAGGGCCCCGGGCTACGAGCAGTACTTC.

This clonotype occurred many times. The chain combines TRBV4-3 with TRBJ2-1, with TRBD2 identical over 13 bases. In germline, CDR1 is LGHNA, CDR2 YSLEER. V lost 3 bases to trimming and J lost 4 bases; unmatched junction nucleotides: 0. This CDR3 spans 15 amino acids. CDR3 DNA sequence: TGCGCCAGCAGCCAGACTAGCGGGAGGTACAATGAGCAGTTCTTC. Residues: CASSQTSGRYNEQFF.

This clonotype was observed many times. The rearrangement links TRBV5-1 to TRBJ1-6, with unresolved D. Trimming cost V 5 bases and J 1 base, with 7 bases left between them. The germline V gene encodes CDR1 SGHRS and CDR2 YFSETQ. The CDR3 is 14 amino acids. DNA for the CDR3: TGCGCCAGCAGGGGTGGTTCCTATAATTCACCCCTCCACTTT. Its translation is CASRGGSYNSPLHF.

This clonotype was seen at least ten times. This chain links TRBV7-9 with TRBJ2-7, with D unresolved. Trimming took off 1 base at V and 3 bases at J, with 13 bases between the two ends. This CDR3 is built from 15 residues. In germline, CDR1 is SEHNR, CDR2 FQNEAQ (reference sequence). CDR3 residues: CASSLGGGPYYEQYF. CDR3 nucleotide sequence: TGTGCCAGCAGCTTAGGAGGTGGACCCTACTACGAGCAGTACTTC.

This clonotype was recorded many times. This sequence joins TRBV7-9 and TRBJ2-1, with TRBD2 identical over 9 bases. V shed 4 bases, J shed 2 bases, and the junction held 6 bases outside the gene matches. The CDR3 is made up of 16 amino acids. Looked up from germline, CDR1 is SEHNR and CDR2 is FQNEAQ (reference sequence). The CDR3 DNA reads as TGTGCCAGCAGCTCGCGACTAGCGGAACCCTACAATGAGCAGTTCTTC. This sequence encodes CASSSRLAEPYNEQFF.

This clonotype was picked up many times. The chain employs TRBV10-3 and TRBJ2-3, with a weak D call TRBD1 (6 bases). Germline loops: CDR1 ENHRY, CDR2 SYGVKD. With 2 bases removed from V and 2 bases from J, the gap between germline ends came to 11 bases. CDR3 size: 15 residues. CDR3 sequence: CAISERAGATDTQYF. DNA of the CDR3: TGTGCCATCAGTGAGAGGGCAGGGGCCACAGATACGCAGTATTTT.

This clonotype was picked up many times. DNA of the CDR3: TGCAGTGCTAGTCCCGGGGGCCTTAGAGATGAGCAGTTCTTC. It specifies CSASPGGLRDEQFF. This chain connects TRBV20-1 to TRBJ2-1; D might be TRBD1 or TRBD2, each matching 6 bases. CDR1 is DFQATT, CDR2 SNEGSKA, per germline (reference sequence). V was trimmed by 3 bases and J by 8 bases, leaving 17 bases between them. The CDR3 extends over 14 amino acids.

This clonotype was picked up many times. This rearrangement joins TRBV12-3 or TRBV12-4 to TRBJ1-1; 7 nucleotides line up with TRBD1. This CDR3 is 14 amino acids long. Unmatched junction bases numbered 4, after V lost 5 bases and J lost 1 base. CDR3 amino acids: CASSIRQGNTEAFF. The CDR3 nucleotides are TGTGCCAGCAGTATCAGACAGGGGAACACTGAAGCTTTCTTT.